One sample yielded the 23 T cell receptor beta chains listed below, sequenced in a study of blood T cell repertoires in COVID-19. Profiling relied on immunoSEQ multiplex PCR, and the TCRdb table lists in-frame clones only, not all of them. The profile shows 150,000 to 180,000 clones, around 89% of them singletons. Source material: peripheral blood. All receptors come from a woman in her thirties or forties with acute or convalescent COVID-19.

This clone has only one observation. The chain employs TRBV3-1 (or the pseudogene TRBV3-2) and TRBJ1-1; D possibly corresponds to TRBD1 (6 bases). The germline V gene has CDR1 LGHDT and CDR2 YNNKEL (reference sequence). The CDR3 runs to 13 residues. The V and J ends lost 4 bases and 4 bases respectively, with 10 bases between them. The CDR3 protein is CASSLIQGTEAFF. The CDR3 DNA reads as TGTGCCAGCAGCCTTATACAGGGCACTGAAGCTTTCTTT.

The chain is built from TRBV13 and TRBJ2-7; the match to TRBD1 covers 7 bases. The CDR3 extends over 14 amino acids. Trimming cost V 5 bases and J 3 bases; bases outside gene matches: 7. Germline loops: CDR1 PRHDT, CDR2 FYEKMQ (reference sequence). CDR3 in DNA: TGTGCCAGCAGCAACCGCGACAGGGTCTACGAGCAGTACTTC. Protein sequence: CASSNRDRVYEQYF.

The J gene is TRBJ1-1, the V gene TRBV2; no clear D gene. The CDR3 runs to 12 residues. V lost 5 bases and J lost 1, with 5 bases in between. CDR1 and CDR2 from the germline V gene are SNHLY and FYNNEI. CDR3 region: CASSLRNTEAFF. Written as DNA, the CDR3 is TGTGCCAGCAGTCTAAGGAACACTGAAGCTTTCTTT. Filled out from reference TRBV2 and TRBJ1-1, the complete variable domain reads EPEVTQTPSHQVTQMGQEVILRCVPISNHLYFYWYRQILGQKVEFLVSFYNNEISEKSEIFDDQFSVERPDGSNFTLKIRSTKLEDSAMYFCASSLRNTEAFFGQGTRLTVV.

The rearrangement links TRBV11-2 to TRBJ2-2; D gene ambiguous. CDR1 and CDR2 from the germline V gene are SGHAT and FQNNGV. V lost 2 bases to trimming and J lost 0 bases, with 7 bases between them. The CDR3 spans 15 residues. CDR3 residues: CASSLSVTNTGELFF. CDR3 bases: TGTGCCAGCAGCTTATCCGTTACGAACACCGGGGAGCTGTTTTTT.

This clone was seen more than once but under ten times. The chain employs TRBV7-2 and TRBJ1-5, with 8 nucleotides matching TRBD1. Germline V gene sequence: CDR1 SGHTA, CDR2 FQGNSA. The CDR3 loop spans 13 amino acids. Trimming took 8 bases from V and 6 from J; bases not matched to a gene: 6. The CDR3 sequence is CASQDRGSQPQHF. DNA for the CDR3: TGTGCCAGCCAAGACAGGGGCAGTCAGCCCCAGCATTTT.

V is TRBV7-8 and J is TRBJ1-2; tentatively, D is TRBD1 (6 bases). CDR3 length equals 12 residues. The germline gives CDR1 SGHVS, CDR2 FQNEAQ. The V end lost 5 bases, the J end lost 5 bases, and 9 bases lay between the germline ends. In nucleotides, the CDR3 is TGTGCCAGCAGCCTCCAGGGGTATGGCTACACCTTC. Encoded protein: CASSLQGYGYTF.

V is TRBV6-5 and J is TRBJ2-7; the match to TRBD1 covers 7 bases. The CDR3 has 13 amino acids. After removal of 2 bases from V and 4 bases from J, the junction contained 2 bases not matched to a gene. Germline V gene lookup returns CDR1 MNHEY and CDR2 SVGAGI. In nucleotides, the CDR3 is TGTGCCAGCAGTTACACAGGGGAGTACGAGCAGTACTTC. Its protein is CASSYTGEYEQYF.

The chain employs TRBV2 and TRBJ1-5; 9 nucleotides align to TRBD1. CDR1 is SNHLY and CDR2 is FYNNEI in the germline V gene. The J segment lost 7 bases and the V segment lost 7 bases, leaving 14 bases of the junction unmatched. The CDR3 runs to 16 residues. The chain's CDR3 is CASTLDIGTGSQPQHF. CDR3 coding DNA: TGTGCCAGCACCCTAGACATTGGGACAGGGAGCCAGCCCCAGCATTTT.

The chain carries TRBV27 and TRBJ2-2, with 10 bases that match TRBD2. Germline CDR1 reads MNHEY; CDR2 reads SMNVEV (reference sequence). CDR3 length equals 14 residues. V lost 3 bases, J lost 7 bases, and 2 bases stayed unmatched. CDR3 in DNA: TGTGCCAGCAGTTTGGGACTAGCGATCGGGGAGCTGTTTTTT. Translation: CASSLGLAIGELFF.

The CDR3 loop reads CASSLSRDSYGYTF. The CDR3, as DNA: TGTGCCAGCAGCTTATCCCGGGACAGCTATGGCTACACCTTC. The V gene is TRBV7-3, the J gene TRBJ1-2; 7 nucleotides match TRBD1. Germline trimming cut 2 bases from V and 4 bases from J; bases unmatched to any gene: 4. This CDR3 comprises 14 residues. The V gene's germline CDR1 is SGHTA and CDR2 FQGTGA.

This clone was recorded once. This rearrangement joins TRBV4-1 to TRBJ1-5, with D tentatively TRBD1 (6 bases). The germline V and J ends were trimmed by 5 bases and 4 bases, with 12 bases remaining between them. The CDR3 consists of 14 residues. Germline CDR1 is MGHRA and CDR2 is YSYEKL. The CDR3 loop reads CASSAGQRNQPQHF. The CDR3 nucleotides are TGCGCCAGCAGCGCTGGACAGAGAAATCAGCCCCAGCATTTT.

This chain connects TRBV30 to TRBJ2-7; 9 bases agree with TRBD1. CDR1 and CDR2 (germline): GTSNPN, SVGIG (reference sequence). The V gene end was trimmed by 2 bases and the J gene end by 3 bases; junction bases not matched to a gene: 5. The CDR3 contains 14 residues. For the CDR3, the DNA is TGTGCCTGGAGTTTGGGACAGGGAGACTACGAGCAGTACTTC. Translating gives CAWSLGQGDYEQYF.

This chain links TRBV2 with TRBJ2-3; D gene ambiguous. This CDR3 comprises 12 residues. CDR1 SNHLY and CDR2 FYNNEI come from the germline V gene. V was clipped by 7 bases and J by 1 base, with 6 bases between them. This CDR3 is CASNRGTDTQYF. The CDR3 bases are TGTGCCAGCAATCGGGGCACAGATACGCAGTATTTT.

The chain combines TRBV28 with TRBJ2-7, with D hard to call. V shed 4 bases and J shed 5 bases, with 15 bases lying between them. The CDR3 covers 14 residues. In germline, CDR1 is MDHEN, CDR2 SYDVKM. This CDR3 reads CASSSQQDLHEQYF. The CDR3, as DNA: TGTGCCAGCAGTTCACAGCAAGATCTCCACGAGCAGTACTTC.

V gene TRBV27 combines with J gene TRBJ2-7; TRBD2 matches at 12 bases. The CDR3 spans 18 residues. In germline, CDR1 is MNHEY, CDR2 SMNVEV (reference sequence). Trimming cost V 4 bases and J 3 bases; bases outside gene matches: 13. The CDR3 spells CASSSGLAGPVGIYEQYF. In DNA, the CDR3 is TGTGCCAGCAGTTCTGGACTAGCGGGGCCGGTCGGGATCTACGAGCAGTACTTC.

The genes are TRBV24-1 and TRBJ1-4, with D tentatively TRBD1 (5 bases). Germline V gives CDR1 KGHDR, CDR2 SFDVKD. Trimming cost V 6 bases and J 8 bases, with 15 bases left between them. CDR3 size: 14 residues. The CDR3 bases are TGTGCCACCAGTCAGAGGGGCGCGGGGGAAAAACTGTTTTTT. Residues: CATSQRGAGEKLFF.

The chain joins TRBV5-1 to TRBJ2-5, with TRBD2 identical over 7 bases. Trimming cost V 4 bases and J 5 bases; bases outside gene matches: 8. CDR3 length: 14 amino acids. From germline, CDR1 is SGHRS and CDR2 YFSETQ. CDR3 sequence reads: CASSLPTSSETQYF. CDR3 in DNA: TGCGCCAGCAGCCTTCCGACTAGCAGCGAGACCCAGTACTTC.

About this clone itself: This same CDR3 is encoded by further DNA sequences in the sample. J is TRBJ1-1 and V is TRBV2; D is possibly TRBD1 (5 bases). Trimming removed 4 bases at V and 1 base at J, with 10 bases between. The CDR3 runs 14 residues. CDR1 and CDR2 from the germline V gene are SNHLY and FYNNEI. As DNA, the CDR3 is TGTGCCAGCAGTGGGGGACTATCGAACACTGAAGCTTTCTTT. Translation gives CASSGGLSNTEAFF. The full variable domain, in which reference TRBV2 and TRBJ1-1 provide the parts outside the CDR3, is EPEVTQTPSHQVTQMGQEVILRCVPISNHLYFYWYRQILGQKVEFLVSFYNNEISEKSEIFDDQFSVERPDGSNFTLKIRSTKLEDSAMYFCASSGGLSNTEAFFGQGTRLTVV.

The J gene is TRBJ1-3, the V gene TRBV5-4, with 8 bases matching TRBD1. V lost 4 bases and J lost 8; bases outside the gene matches: 14. Germline loops: CDR1 SGHNT, CDR2 YYREEE (reference sequence). The CDR3 extends over 16 amino acids. The CDR3 nucleotides read TGTGCCAGCAGCCGGACAGGGATGCTCAGAGGAGACACCATATATTTT. Protein sequence: CASSRTGMLRGDTIYF. The whole variable domain, filled in from reference TRBV5-4 and TRBJ1-3, reads ETGVTQSPTHLIKTRGQQVTLRCSSQSGHNTVSWYQQALGQGPQFIFQYYREEENGRGNFPPRFSGLQFPNYSSELNVNALELDDSALYLCASSRTGMLRGDTIYFGEGSWLTVV.

The CDR3 spells CASSVASNTPILLQHF. The DNA for the CDR3 is TGTGCCAGCAGCGTAGCCTCCAACACCCCCATCCTTCTCCAGCATTTT. The J gene is TRBJ1-5, the V gene TRBV9; D call uncertain. There are 16 residues in the CDR3. The germline V gene has CDR1 SGDLS and CDR2 YYNGEE. Between the trimmed V and J ends, which lost 0 bases and 12 bases, there was a span of 22 bases.

This clone has a single count. The V call is TRBV27, the J call TRBJ1-4; 8 positions match TRBD1. Germline V gene lookup returns CDR1 MNHEY and CDR2 SMNVEV (reference sequence). This CDR3 spans 19 amino acids. V lost 0 bases and J lost 8; bases outside the gene matches: 17. The CDR3 bases are TGTGCCAGCAGTTTATCGGTAGTGGGCAGGGGGCGGATTGGAGAAAAACTGTTTTTT. Translating it yields CASSLSVVGRGRIGEKLFF. The complete variable domain, with remaining parts taken from reference TRBV27 and TRBJ1-4, reads EAQVTQNPRYLITVTGKKLTVTCSQNMNHEYMSWYRQDPGLGLRQIYYSMNVEVTDKGDVPEGYKVSRKEKRNFPLILESPSPNQTSLYFCASSLSVVGRGRIGEKLFFGSGTQLSVL.

A single count supports this clone. The chain carries TRBV2 and TRBJ2-1, with 8 bases that match TRBD2. Per germline, CDR1 SNHLY and CDR2 FYNNEI. Trimming took 4 bases from V and 2 from J; bases not matched to a gene: 4. The CDR3 is made up of 15 amino acids. The CDR3 bases are TGTGCCAGCAGTGCCGGCGGGAGGACCTACAATGAGCAGTTCTTC. Translated, it gives CASSAGGRTYNEQFF. The variable domain in full, with the rest retrieved from reference TRBV2 and TRBJ2-1, is EPEVTQTPSHQVTQMGQEVILRCVPISNHLYFYWYRQILGQKVEFLVSFYNNEISEKSEIFDDQFSVERPDGSNFTLKIRSTKLEDSAMYFCASSAGGRTYNEQFFGPGTRLTVL.

The J gene is TRBJ1-2, the V gene TRBV7-3; D uncertain. This CDR3 region has 14 residues. Trimming shortened V by 3 bases and J by 0 bases, and 8 bases separated the two germline ends. Germline lookup yields CDR1 SGHTA and CDR2 FQGTGA. CDR3 protein: CASSLGRSNYGYTF. For the CDR3, the DNA is TGTGCCAGCAGCTTGGGCCGATCTAACTATGGCTACACCTTC.